This T cell receptor beta chain comes out of a study of CD8+ T cells in alopecia areata. RNA was isolated and reverse transcribed to cDNA, the sequencing template. Assay used: immunoSEQ multiplex PCR; TCRdb lists only in-frame clones, some missing. The table records over 95,000 clones, around 54% of them present only once. Germline CDR1 reads MNHEY; CDR2 reads SVGAGI. V was trimmed by 0 bases and J by 3 bases, leaving 8 bases between them. The CDR3 totals 14 residues. The treatment denotes: oral pan-JAK inhibitor, 5-10 mg twice daily. The source is a human donor with alopecia areata. The chain combines TRBV6-5 with TRBJ1-1; no definite D call. The sample here was CD4+ T cells sorted from blood, taken at week 24, from a patient treated with tofacitinib. CDR3 DNA: TGTGCCAGCAGTTACTCCTTTCTTGACACTGAAGCTTTCTTT. It yields the protein CASSYSFLDTEAFF.